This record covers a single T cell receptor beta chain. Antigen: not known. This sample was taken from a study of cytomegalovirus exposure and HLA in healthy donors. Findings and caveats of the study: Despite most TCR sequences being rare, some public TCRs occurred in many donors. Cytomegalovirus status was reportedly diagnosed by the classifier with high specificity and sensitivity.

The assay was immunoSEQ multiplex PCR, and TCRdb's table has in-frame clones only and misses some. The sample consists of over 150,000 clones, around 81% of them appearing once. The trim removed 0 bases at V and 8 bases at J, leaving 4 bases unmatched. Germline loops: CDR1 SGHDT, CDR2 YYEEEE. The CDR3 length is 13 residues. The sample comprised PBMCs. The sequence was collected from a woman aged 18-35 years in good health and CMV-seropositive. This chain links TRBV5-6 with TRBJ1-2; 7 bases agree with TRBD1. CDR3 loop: CASSLDRGGGYTF. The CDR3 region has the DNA TGTGCCAGCAGCTTGGACAGGGGCGGAGGCTACACCTTC.